Below are 21 T cell receptor beta chains sequenced from a single sample in a study of T cells in tumors and immune-related adverse events. Using immunoSEQ multiplex PCR, the repertoire was profiled, and TCRdb retains in-frame clones only, with some absent. The sample consists of roughly 24,000 clones, around nine tenths of them appearing once. This specimen consisted of lymph node tissue, obtained from a patient treated with anti-PD-1 therapy. Source of these receptors: a female donor with metastatic renal cell carcinoma.

The chain uses TRBV4-1 and TRBJ2-2, with 16 bases aligning to TRBD2. This CDR3 is 18 amino acids long. V lost 2 bases to trimming and J lost 3 bases; unmatched junction nucleotides: 3. Germline CDR1 and CDR2: MGHRA and YSYEKL. CDR3 DNA sequence: TGCGCCAGCAGCCAACTTGGGACTAGCGGGAGGGACACCGGGGAGCTGTTTTTT. This translates into CASSQLGTSGRDTGELFF.

The count of this clone is one. The genes are TRBV6-5 and TRBJ1-1, with D hard to call. V was pared by 6 bases and J by 1 base, with 12 bases between. This CDR3 comprises 14 residues. Looked up from germline, CDR1 is MNHEY and CDR2 is SVGAGI. The DNA for the CDR3 is TGTGCCAGCAGACGGACCCTGGGGAACACTGAAGCTTTCTTT. Residues: CASRRTLGNTEAFF.

A few counts support this clone. The chain combines TRBV2 with TRBJ2-7, with TRBD1 matching over 9 bases. Germline CDR1 is SNHLY and CDR2 is FYNNEI. CDR3 size: 16 residues. After removal of 7 bases from V and 0 bases from J, the junction contained 10 bases not matched to a gene. CDR3 sequence: CASIFGGQGHSYEQYF. The CDR3 nucleotides are TGTGCCAGCATTTTCGGGGGACAGGGCCACTCCTACGAGCAGTACTTC.

The chain links TRBV19 to TRBJ2-1; D remains ambiguous. Germline lookup yields CDR1 LNHDA and CDR2 SQIVND (reference sequence). This CDR3 region has 13 residues. Trimming stripped 7 bases from V and 0 bases from J, with 7 bases between. The CDR3 region is CASNMLSYNEQFF. The CDR3 nucleotides are TGTGCCAGTAACATGCTCTCCTACAATGAGCAGTTCTTC.

This sequence joins TRBV7-2 and TRBJ1-5; D is unresolved. Germline V gene lookup returns CDR1 SGHTA and CDR2 FQGNSA. Trimming took off 5 bases at V and 3 bases at J, with 8 bases between the two ends. This CDR3 is 13 amino acids long. The CDR3 nucleotides read TGTGCCAGCAGCCCACGCGCCAATCAGCCCCAGCATTTT. Translating gives CASSPRANQPQHF.

The chain uses TRBV14 and TRBJ1-2; 7 nucleotides align to TRBD1. Germline CDR1 SGHDN, CDR2 FVKESK. Trimming took 0 bases from V and 10 from J; bases not matched to a gene: 14. The CDR3 is 16 amino acids. CDR3 nucleotides: TGTGCCAGCAGCCAAGACGTTGGAGGGGGCTATCTGGACTACACCTTC. Translated, it gives CASSQDVGGGYLDYTF. Together with reference TRBV14 and TRBJ1-2, the CDR3 gives the full variable domain: EAGVTQFPSHSVIEKGQTVTLRCDPISGHDNLYWYRRVMGKEIKFLLHFVKESKQDESGMPNNRFLAERTGGTYSTLKVQPAELEDSGVYFCASSQDVGGGYLDYTFGSGTRLTVV.

The V and J genes are TRBV2 and TRBJ2-2, with no clear D. With 3 bases removed from V and 6 bases from J, the gap between germline ends came to 8 bases. CDR3 size: 13 residues. Germline V lookup: CDR1 SNHLY, CDR2 FYNNEI. This CDR3 is CASSEGWAGELFF. CDR3 nucleotides: TGTGCCAGCAGTGAGGGGTGGGCCGGGGAGCTGTTTTTT.

The CDR3 region is CASSLGDLREQFF. The CDR3 DNA is TGTGCCAGCAGCTTAGGCGACTTACGCGAGCAGTTCTTC. The rearrangement links TRBV7-2 to TRBJ2-1; D is ambiguous. The CDR3 is made up of 13 amino acids. Looked up from germline, CDR1 is SGHTA and CDR2 is FQGNSA. Trimming stripped 1 base from V and 10 bases from J, with 11 bases between.

The V call is TRBV18, the J call TRBJ2-1, with D possibly matching TRBD1 (5 bases). The CDR3 has 13 amino acids. In germline, CDR1 is KGHSH, CDR2 LQKENI. V lost 2 bases to trimming and J lost 9 bases, with 11 bases between them. The CDR3 sequence is CASSPWQGTEQFF. The CDR3 region has the DNA TGTGCCAGCTCACCATGGCAGGGCACTGAGCAGTTCTTC.

The V and J genes are TRBV11-3 and TRBJ2-7, with 7 bases aligning to TRBD1. Germline-derived CDR1 and CDR2 are SGHNT and YENEEA. The CDR3 sequence is 14 residues long. Trimming removed 2 bases from V and 0 bases from J; junction bases left unmatched: 1. The chain's CDR3 is CASSLQGDSYEQYF. DNA for the CDR3: TGTGCCAGCAGCTTACAGGGGGACTCCTACGAGCAGTACTTC.

This chain uses TRBV11-2 with TRBJ1-2; a possible D gene is TRBD1 (6 bases). V was clipped by 1 base and J by 6 bases, with 9 bases between them. Germline V gene lookup returns CDR1 SGHAT and CDR2 FQNNGV. The CDR3 covers 13 residues. The CDR3 DNA follows: TGTGCCAGCAGCTTAGGGGGGCAGGATGGCTACACCTTC. As protein: CASSLGGQDGYTF.

The V and J genes are TRBV5-1 and TRBJ1-1, with D uncertain. The CDR3 contains 14 residues. Per the germline V gene, CDR1 is SGHRS and CDR2 is YFSETQ. V was pared by 0 bases and J by 1 base, with 7 bases between. Here the CDR3 DNA reads TGCGCCAGCAGCTTGGAGGCCGGGAACACTGAAGCTTTCTTT. It yields the protein CASSLEAGNTEAFF.

This chain links TRBV5-4 with TRBJ1-1; 7 bases map to TRBD1. Trimming cost V 3 bases and J 7 bases; bases outside gene matches: 3. The CDR3 runs to 12 residues. Per the germline V gene, CDR1 is SGHNT and CDR2 is YYREEE (reference sequence). The CDR3: CASSSQGGEAFF. The DNA of the CDR3 is TGTGCCAGCAGCTCCCAGGGGGGTGAAGCTTTCTTT. The full variable domain, in which reference TRBV5-4 and TRBJ1-1 provide the parts outside the CDR3, is ETGVTQSPTHLIKTRGQQVTLRCSSQSGHNTVSWYQQALGQGPQFIFQYYREEENGRGNFPPRFSGLQFPNYSSELNVNALELDDSALYLCASSSQGGEAFFGQGTRLTVV.

The chain joins TRBV7-8 to TRBJ1-6; D remains unclear. The V and J ends lost 5 bases and 9 bases respectively, with 11 bases between them. The germline V gene has CDR1 SGHVS and CDR2 FQNEAQ. The CDR3 contains 13 residues. The CDR3: CASSDTPPSPLHF. The CDR3 DNA sequence: TGTGCCAGCAGCGATACCCCCCCTTCACCCCTCCACTTT.

The V call is TRBV6-1, the J call TRBJ1-2; D might be TRBD1 (5 bases). Germline V lookup: CDR1 MNHNS, CDR2 SASEGT. Trimming took off 1 base at V and 5 bases at J, with 14 bases between the two ends. The CDR3 runs 15 residues. CDR3 coding DNA: TGTGCCAGCAGTGAAGAAGGGAGACAGTCGTATGGCTACACCTTC. The encoded protein is CASSEEGRQSYGYTF.

The CDR3 spells CASSALGQGDPYEQYF. In DNA, the CDR3 is TGTGCCAGCAGCGCCCTAGGTCAGGGCGATCCCTACGAGCAGTACTTC. The chain is built from TRBV11-3 and TRBJ2-7, with a possible D match to TRBD1 (5 bases). CDR1 and CDR2 (germline): SGHNT, YENEEA. This CDR3 comprises 16 residues. The V end was cut by 5 bases, the J end by 2 bases, with 19 bases between. Full variable domain (missing parts from reference TRBV11-3 and TRBJ2-7): EAGVVQSPRYKIIEKKQPVAFWCNPISGHNTLYWYLQNLGQGPELLIRYENEEAVDDSQLPKDRFSAERLKGVDSTLKIQPAELGDSAVYLCASSALGQGDPYEQYFGPGTRLTVT.

The V call is TRBV5-1, the J call TRBJ1-2; no clear D gene. Germline loops: CDR1 SGHRS, CDR2 YFSETQ. The V end was cut by 1 base, the J end by 2 bases, with 0 bases between. CDR3 size: 11 residues. The CDR3 region is CASSLNYGYTF. The CDR3 coding sequence is TGCGCCAGCAGCTTGAACTATGGCTACACCTTC.

The rearrangement links TRBV6-1 to TRBJ2-2; 10 nucleotides align to TRBD2. This CDR3 contains 14 residues. Looked up from germline, CDR1 is MNHNS and CDR2 is SASEGT. V lost 11 bases to trimming and J lost 1 base; unmatched junction nucleotides: 4. The CDR3, as DNA: TGTGCCCTGGGACTAGCGATGAACACCGGGGAGCTGTTTTTT. It is translated as CALGLAMNTGELFF.

This chain connects TRBV19 to TRBJ2-4; 12 bases align to TRBD2. The CDR3 covers 17 residues. CDR1 is LNHDA, CDR2 SQIVND, per germline (reference sequence). With V trimmed by 4 bases and J by 2 bases, 6 bases remained unmatched. The DNA of the CDR3 is TGTGCCAGTAGTAGACAGACTAGCGGGGGATCCAAAAACATTCAGTACTTC. Translating gives CASSRQTSGGSKNIQYF. The entire variable domain, with the rest obtained from reference TRBV19 and TRBJ2-4, is as follows: DGGITQSPKYLFRKEGQNVTLSCEQNLNHDAMYWYRQDPGQGLRLIYYSQIVNDFQKGDIAEGYSVSREKKESFPLTVTSAQKNPTAFYLCASSRQTSGGSKNIQYFGAGTRLSVL.

This chain connects TRBV6-5 to TRBJ2-3, with D uncertain. V was pared by 0 bases and J by 1 base, with 8 bases between. The CDR3 sequence is 15 residues long. Germline CDR1 MNHEY, CDR2 SVGAGI. This chain's CDR3 is CASSYSTGRTDTQYF. In DNA form, the CDR3 reads TGTGCCAGCAGTTACTCCACGGGCCGCACAGATACGCAGTATTTT.

Worth noting for this clone: One end of the junction fails to match germline, which may point to a read error. V and J are TRBV4-3 and TRBJ1-1; TRBD1 agrees at 7 bases. Germline values: CDR1 LGHNA, CDR2 YSLEER. The CDR3 runs to 12 residues. The DNA for the CDR3 is TGCGCCAGCAGCCAGCGACAGGGTGAGCTTTCTTTT. Amino acid sequence: CASSQRQGELSF.